Listed below are T cell receptor beta chains from one sample, sequenced in a study of graft-versus-host responses after intestinal transplantation. The protocol was immunoSEQ multiplex PCR, while the TCRdb copy is restricted to in-frame clones and leaves out a portion. The data contain some 24,000 clones, 75% to 90% of them singletons. The sample consisted of PBMCs, taken approximately 450 days after intestinal transplant. Every receptor here comes from a human patient who received an intestinal transplant, so some T cells may come from the graft donor. CDR3s include the opening cysteine and the closing phenylalanine or tryptophan. The D gene is left open where the match is weak. Size is stated for part of the rows, as once, few or many counts, or as a class when the clone is expanded.

TRBD1	TRBV7-6	TRBJ2-5	NA	CASSPGQEETQYF	TGTGCCAGCAGCCCGGGACAGGAAGAGACCCAGTACTTC
TRBD1	TRBV5-1	TRBJ2-2	NA	CASSFGTGGFAGELFF	TGCGCCAGCAGCTTCGGGACAGGGGGCTTCGCCGGGGAGCTGTTTTTT
TRBD1	TRBV15	TRBJ1-4	NA	CATSSIRDRVYGEKLFF	TGTGCCACCAGCAGCATCCGGGACAGGGTTTACGGTGAAAAACTGTTTTTT
NA	TRBV6-5	TRBJ1-2	NA	CASSYSGKRGYTF	TGTGCCAGCAGTTACTCGGGGAAGCGGGGCTACACCTTC
NA	TRBV30	TRBJ1-4	NA	CAWTVTANEKLFF	TGTGCCTGGACGGTTACGGCTAATGAAAAACTGTTTTTT
NA	TRBV9	TRBJ2-3	NA	CASSPRDGTDTQYF	TGTGCCAGCAGCCCCCGGGACGGCACAGATACGCAGTATTTT
NA	TRBV27	TRBJ2-3	once	CASSLSADLGSDTQYF	TGTGCCAGCAGTTTATCGGCGGACCTAGGTTCAGATACGCAGTATTTT
NA	TRBV10-3	TRBJ1-1	NA	CAISEGNTEAFF	TGTGCCATCAGTGAGGGGAACACTGAAGCTTTCTTT
NA	TRBV5-1	TRBJ2-7	NA	CASRDWATSYEQYF	TGCGCCAGCAGGGATTGGGCCACATCCTACGAGCAGTACTTC
NA	TRBV7-2	TRBJ2-1	NA	CASSRRLDSYNEQFF	TGTGCCAGCAGCCGCCGACTGGACTCCTACAATGAGCAGTTCTTC
NA	TRBV5-1	TRBJ2-7	NA	CASKSSPDSYEQYF	TGCGCCAGCAAGTCATCCCCCGACTCCTACGAGCAGTACTTC
NA	TRBV4-2	TRBJ1-2	NA	CASSQGGAPGGYTF	TGTGCCAGCAGCCAAGGTGGAGCTCCGGGTGGCTACACCTTC
TRBD1	TRBV7-9	TRBJ1-5	NA	CASSPTGDSNQPQHF	TGTGCCAGCAGCCCGACAGGGGATAGCAATCAGCCCCAGCATTTT
NA	TRBV19	TRBJ2-6	once	CASLTGANVLTF	TGTGCCAGCCTCACTGGGGCCAACGTCCTGACTTTC
NA	TRBV25-1	TRBJ2-7	NA	CASSEFPRDEQYF	TGTGCCAGCAGTGAATTCCCCAGGGACGAGCAGTACTTC
NA	TRBV11-2	TRBJ1-3	NA	CASSPGRGISGNTIYF	TGTGCCAGCAGCCCGGGCCGGGGTATCTCTGGAAACACCATATATTTT
TRBD1	TRBV6-1	TRBJ2-2	NA	CASSPGQGNTGELFF	TGTGCCAGCAGCCCGGGACAGGGGAACACCGGGGAGCTGTTTTTT
NA	TRBV27	TRBJ2-7	once	CASSPGHSSYEQYF	TGTGCCAGCAGTCCAGGGCACAGCTCCTACGAGCAGTACTTC
NA	TRBV27	TRBJ1-6	once	CASSPKRGNSPLHF	TGTGCCAGCAGTCCCAAGAGGGGTAATTCACCCCTCCACTTT
NA	TRBV7-3	TRBJ1-1	NA	CASSLTYDGSEAFF	TGTGCCAGCAGCTTAACTTATGACGGTTCTGAAGCTTTCTTT
NA	TRBV6-6	TRBJ1-2	NA	CASSPDRKFNGYTF	TGTGCCAGCAGTCCAGACAGGAAATTTAATGGCTACACCTTC
TRBD2	TRBV7-9	TRBJ2-7	NA	CASSPPTGTSGYEQYF	TGTGCCAGCAGCCCCCCAACCGGGACTAGCGGCTACGAGCAGTACTTC
NA	TRBV28	TRBJ2-7	NA	CASSLQRITYEQYF	TGTGCCAGCAGTTTACAGAGAATAACCTACGAGCAGTACTTC
TRBD1	TRBV6-1	TRBJ1-3	NA	CASSPTGVAGNTIYF	TGTGCCAGCAGCCCAACAGGGGTGGCTGGAAACACCATATATTTT
NA	TRBV4-1	TRBJ1-4	NA	CASSQGTVATNEKLFF	TGCGCCAGCAGCCAAGGGACAGTTGCAACTAATGAAAAACTGTTTTTT
NA	TRBV28	TRBJ1-2	NA	CASSLYPGGYYGYTF	TGTGCCAGCAGTTTATATCCAGGAGGGTACTATGGCTACACCTTC
NA	TRBV15	TRBJ2-1	NA	CATSSPPGYNEQFF	TGTGCCACCAGCAGTCCCCCAGGGTACAATGAGCAGTTCTTC
TRBD1	TRBV6-5	TRBJ1-1	NA	CASSSPHQGATEAFF	TGTGCCAGCAGTTCCCCCCACCAGGGGGCGACTGAAGCTTTCTTT